This paragraph reports one TCR beta chain. The germline CDR1 and CDR2 sequences are SGDLS and YYNGEE. V gave up 1 base and J gave up 5 bases, with 13 bases separating them. The CDR3 has 15 amino acids. Described treatment: around 19 received Ad26.COV2.S at low or high dose, single or two shots; 5 received placebo; per-sample allocation not given. The samples were gathered on day 63 after the first injection of vaccine or placebo. Sequenced by immunoSEQ multiplex PCR; TCRdb stores in-frame clones only, minus some. The sample contains some 340,000 clones, 85% of which appear only once. The data stem from a study of Ad26.COV2.S vaccination and SARS-CoV-2 variants.

The chain is built from TRBV9 and TRBJ2-1, with a weak D call TRBD1 (6 bases). The source is a person between 18 and 65 years old who received the Ad26.COV2.S COVID-19 vaccine or a placebo. This sample comprised peripheral blood, obtained in a trial of Ad26.COV2.S vaccine versus placebo. CDR3 loop: CASSVLPDRNNEQFF. CDR3 DNA sequence: TGTGCCAGCAGCGTACTTCCTGACAGGAACAATGAGCAGTTCTTC. The full variable domain, its missing parts supplied by reference TRBV9 and TRBJ2-1, is DSGVTQTPKHLITATGQRVTLRCSPRSGDLSVYWYQQSLDQGLQFLIQYYNGEERAKGNILERFSAQQFPDLHSELNLSSLELGDSALYFCASSVLPDRNNEQFFGPGTRLTVL.